This T cell receptor (beta chain) was identified in a study of cytomegalovirus exposure and HLA in healthy donors. Study as a whole: Roughly four fifths of 398 genotyped donors fell in the Caucasian-associated ancestry cluster. Notes on the study in general: TCR beta chains associated with HLA were, in a later analysis, more clonally expanded than equally common others. Usually a TCR sequence was rare, but some public TCRs were found in many donors.

The CDR3 extends over 15 amino acids. Germline loops: CDR1 SGHTA, CDR2 FQGNSA. With V trimmed by 1 base and J by 11 bases, 11 bases remained unmatched. PCR primers comprised 60 Vbeta and 13 Jbeta primers. Produced via immunoSEQ multiplex PCR; TCRdb's table is partial and in-frame only. This table holds over 130,000 clones, 61% found once. With regard to this clone: Antigen unknown.

Donors were nominally healthy when sampled, though unrecorded immune exposures were likely. The sequence was obtained from a male donor in good health and CMV-seronegative. The specimen was PBMCs. The chain uses TRBV7-2 and TRBJ2-4; the match to TRBD2 covers 7 bases. The CDR3 sequence is CASSLVGGGFKLQYF. The CDR3 DNA is TGTGCCAGCAGCTTAGTTGGGGGGGGGTTTAAACTTCAGTACTTC.